Following are 16 T cell receptor beta chains from one sample sequenced in a study of T cell responses to AZD1222 COVID-19 vaccine. Sequencing was performed with immunoSEQ multiplex PCR; in TCRdb, only in-frame clones are kept and a portion is missing. The table includes just under 85,000 clones, about 84% detected once. This material consisted of peripheral blood, taken on day 0 of AZD1222 vaccination. Receptors originate from an adult in good health.

The table lists this clone with a few counts. The rearrangement links TRBV11-3 to TRBJ1-1; D gene uncertain. From germline, CDR1 is SGHNT and CDR2 YENEEA. This CDR3 is built from 8 residues. Trimming pared 7 bases from V and 12 bases from J, leaving 6 bases between. CDR3 DNA sequence: TGTGCCAGCATTCCTCCTTTCTTT. Translated: CASIPPFF.

The chain couples TRBV7-9 to TRBJ2-1; TRBD2 aligns across 13 bases. This CDR3 is built from 15 residues. V lost 4 bases to trimming and J lost 7 bases; unmatched junction nucleotides: 4. Germline CDR1 SEHNR, CDR2 FQNEAQ (reference sequence). CDR3 protein: CASSSRTSGGNEQFF. In DNA form, the CDR3 reads TGTGCCAGCAGCTCAAGGACTAGCGGGGGTAATGAGCAGTTCTTC.

The gene calls are TRBV5-1 and TRBJ2-3; TRBD2 agrees at 7 bases. The trim removed 3 bases at V and 3 bases at J, leaving 13 bases unmatched. The CDR3 loop spans 17 amino acids. Germline V gives CDR1 SGHRS, CDR2 YFSETQ. CDR3: CASSSWPPGLRTDTQYF. The CDR3 DNA sequence: TGCGCCAGCAGCTCCTGGCCACCGGGACTAAGAACAGATACGCAGTATTTT.

V is TRBV20-1 and J is TRBJ1-6, with D unclear. CDR1 DFQATT and CDR2 SNEGSKA come from the germline V gene (reference sequence). This CDR3 spans 11 amino acids. Trimming took 3 bases from V and 18 from J, leaving 15 bases between them. The DNA for the CDR3 is TGCAGTGCTAGTTACGATAACCAGTCCCACTTT. It translates to CSASYDNQSHF.

The V and J genes are TRBV29-1 and TRBJ2-5; D call uncertain. Germline V gives CDR1 SQVTM, CDR2 ANQGSEA. CDR3 length: 12 residues. The V and J ends lost 4 bases and 4 bases respectively, with 10 bases between them. For the CDR3, the DNA is TGCAGCGTTGTTGGCTTCGGAGAGACCCAGTACTTC. This translates into CSVVGFGETQYF.

The chain carries TRBV7-8 and TRBJ1-4; 9 bases are shared with TRBD1. This CDR3 is built from 13 residues. Looked up from germline, CDR1 is SGHVS and CDR2 is FQNEAQ. The ends lost 1 base at V and 10 bases at J; junction bases unmatched: 1. The CDR3 DNA reads TGTGCCAGCAGCTTAGGACAGGGGGTAAAACTGTTTTTT. Its translation: CASSLGQGVKLFF.

This clone turned up a few times. The rearrangement links TRBV5-1 to TRBJ1-2; D is perhaps TRBD1 (5 bases). V was shortened by 0 bases and J by 5 bases, with 8 bases between the two germline ends. In germline, CDR1 is SGHRS, CDR2 YFSETQ. This CDR3 comprises 13 residues. The CDR3 DNA follows: TGCGCCAGCAGCTTGGGACAGATATATGGCTACACCTTC. It codes for CASSLGQIYGYTF.

The chain is built from TRBV10-1 and TRBJ1-2; weak D call: TRBD1 (6 bases). CDR3 size: 14 residues. CDR1 is WNHNN and CDR2 is SYGVQD in the germline V gene (reference sequence). V lost 6 bases to trimming and J lost 7 bases, with 18 bases between them. CDR3 DNA: TGCGCCAGCAGCCCCAGCTTCTGGACAGTTGGCTACACCTTC. It is translated as CASSPSFWTVGYTF.

This chain links TRBV14 with TRBJ1-2, with 7 bases that match TRBD1. The CDR3 covers 14 residues. Germline V lookup: CDR1 SGHDN, CDR2 FVKESK. The trim removed 2 bases at V and 3 bases at J, leaving 3 bases unmatched. CDR3 amino acids: CASSQRDRYYGYTF. In DNA form, the CDR3 reads TGTGCCAGCAGCCAACGGGACAGATACTATGGCTACACCTTC.

The CDR3 bases are TGTGCCAGCAGCTTAGTCCCCCTAACCTACGAGCAGTACTTC. Protein: CASSLVPLTYEQYF. This chain uses TRBV11-2 with TRBJ2-7; D is uncertain. V was pared by 1 base and J by 2 bases, with 9 bases between. CDR1 is SGHAT, CDR2 FQNNGV, per germline. CDR3 length equals 14 residues.

CDR3 loop: CAISADNTQYF. In DNA form, the CDR3 reads TGTGCCATCAGTGCCGACAATACGCAGTATTTT. V and J are TRBV10-3 and TRBJ2-3; D is unresolved. CDR1 is ENHRY, CDR2 SYGVKD, per germline. V was pared by 4 bases and J by 7 bases, with 6 bases between. CDR3 length: 11 residues.

J is TRBJ2-7 and V is TRBV7-8; a possible D gene is TRBD1 (6 bases). V was cut by 2 bases and J by 5 bases, with 10 bases left in between. This CDR3 has 13 residues. CDR1 and CDR2 (germline): SGHVS, FQNEAQ. CDR3 nucleotides: TGTGCCAGCAGCTTACAGGGGTCGGACGAGCAGTACTTC. This translates into CASSLQGSDEQYF.

This clone showed up just once. The chain is built from TRBV2 and TRBJ2-3; no clear D gene. This CDR3 spans 14 amino acids. Per germline, CDR1 SNHLY and CDR2 FYNNEI. V shed 4 bases and J shed 4 bases, with 12 bases lying between them. In DNA form, the CDR3 reads TGTGCCAGCAGTGTGGTGGTAGTAGCAGATACGCAGTATTTT. This gives the protein CASSVVVVADTQYF.

This clone has ten or more counts. V gene TRBV19 combines with J gene TRBJ1-5; a possible D gene is TRBD1 (6 bases). Trimming took 6 bases from V and 7 from J, leaving 16 bases between them. The length of the CDR3 is 14 residues. Germline V gene lookup returns CDR1 LNHDA and CDR2 SQIVND (reference sequence). The CDR3 here is CASSLMQGRQPQHF. Here the CDR3 DNA reads TGTGCCAGTAGCCTCATGCAGGGGCGACAGCCCCAGCATTTT.

The gene calls are TRBV19 and TRBJ2-4; D not certain. The CDR3 is made up of 16 amino acids. Germline CDR1 is LNHDA and CDR2 is SQIVND (reference sequence). The ends were cut back, 1 base at V and 0 bases at J, with 10 bases in the middle. The DNA of the CDR3 is TGTGCCAGTAGTATAGTGCCAGGCCGAGCCAAAAACATTCAGTACTTC. Translating it yields CASSIVPGRAKNIQYF.

The chain uses TRBV5-1 and TRBJ1-3; the D is unclear. The germline V gene encodes CDR1 SGHRS and CDR2 YFSETQ. The CDR3 spans 17 residues. The V end lost 4 bases, the J end lost 0 bases, and 17 bases lay between the germline ends. The CDR3 sequence is CASSPLGWEASGNTIYF. Here the CDR3 DNA reads TGCGCCAGCAGCCCCCTGGGATGGGAGGCCTCTGGAAACACCATATATTTT. Full variable domain (rest looked up from reference TRBV5-1 and TRBJ1-3): KAGVTQTPRYLIKTRGQQVTLSCSPISGHRSVSWYQQTPGQGLQFLFEYFSETQRNKGNFPGRFSGRQFSNSRSEMNVSTLELGDSALYLCASSPLGWEASGNTIYFGEGSWLTVV.